Listed below are T cell receptor beta chains from one sample, sequenced in a study of stem cell transplantation in POMP-related autoinflammatory disease. Using immunoSEQ multiplex PCR, the repertoire was profiled, and TCRdb retains in-frame clones only, with some absent. This table holds tens of thousands of clones, roughly 91% found once. Sequencing was performed on CD4+ T cells from PBMCs, taken after stem cell transplantation. These receptors came from a human patient with POMP-related autoinflammation and immune dysregulation (PRAID). Some T cells may trace back to the graft donor. CDR3s leave out the opening cysteine and the closing phenylalanine or tryptophan. Each record gives: V gene, J gene, CDR3 protein.

>TRBV27|TRBJ2-1
ASSLWVPRQGPSYNEQF
>TRBV6-5|TRBJ1-1
ASSKDRRTEAF
>TRBV3-1/TRBV3-2|TRBJ2-5
ASNPGTHHQETQY
>TRBV5-1|TRBJ2-5
ASSLGSGPKETQY
>TRBV10-3|TRBJ1-4
AISGGTGGEKLF
>TRBV9|TRBJ1-3
ASSQGGDTIY
>TRBV21-1|TRBJ2-7
ASSKVGRDHNSYEQY
>TRBV29-1|TRBJ2-2
SVSDTGELF
>TRBV27|TRBJ2-7
ASSQQTGDNEQY
>TRBV11-2|TRBJ1-6
ASSFDRGRSPLH
>TRBV7-9|TRBJ1-3
ASSLRAGSSGNTIY
>TRBV4-2|TRBJ1-5
ASSQDLNQPQH
>TRBV4-1|TRBJ1-5
ASSQAGRNNQPQH
>TRBV2|TRBJ2-3
ASSELGQAADTQY